This TCR beta chain came from a study of blood T cell repertoires in COVID-19. After removal of 2 bases from V and 4 bases from J, the junction contained 12 bases not matched to a gene. The CDR3 length is 18 residues. CDR1 is MNHEY, CDR2 SVGEGT, per germline. As processed by the authors: Nucleated cell number was recorded as an estimate derived from reference gene primer amplification. Profiled with immunoSEQ multiplex PCR; TCRdb holds only in-frame clones, not every one. The DNA gave D and trimming, while V, J and clone size come from that table. The profile shows nearly 110,000 clones, around 80% of them singletons.

Sequenced material: peripheral blood. This chain uses TRBV6-2 or TRBV6-3 with TRBJ2-3; 10 nucleotides line up with TRBD2. The clonotype was recovered from an older man with acute or convalescent COVID-19. The CDR3 reads CASSYERGGSRHSDTQYF. CDR3 nucleotides: TGTGCCAGCAGTTACGAGCGGGGGGGCAGTAGGCATTCAGATACGCAGTATTTT.